A single sample gave rise to the 4 T cell receptor beta chains below, sequenced in a study of blood T cell repertoires in COVID-19. The method was immunoSEQ multiplex PCR; TCRdb's version includes in-frame clones alone and lacks a portion of them. Of about 62,000 clones listed, roughly four fifths are singletons. Source material: peripheral blood. The receptors derive from a man in his 60s with acute or convalescent COVID-19.

The rearrangement uses TRBV2 and TRBJ2-7, with 9 bases lining up with TRBD1. The germline V gene has CDR1 SNHLY and CDR2 FYNNEI. With V trimmed by 8 bases and J by 3 bases, 8 bases remained unmatched. The CDR3 loop spans 14 amino acids. DNA for the CDR3: TGTGCCAGCGCTGGCGGGACAGGGTTCTACGAGCAGTACTTC. Translation gives CASAGGTGFYEQYF.

The gene calls are TRBV9 and TRBJ2-1; D perhaps matches TRBD2 (5 bases). CDR3 length: 15 residues. V lost 0 bases and J 3 bases, leaving 10 bases between the germline ends. The germline V gene has CDR1 SGDLS and CDR2 YYNGEE. The CDR3 coding sequence is TGTGCCAGCAGCGTAGACGCAACTAGCTACAATGAGCAGTTCTTC. This sequence encodes CASSVDATSYNEQFF. The variable domain in full, completed from reference TRBV9 and TRBJ2-1, reads DSGVTQTPKHLITATGQRVTLRCSPRSGDLSVYWYQQSLDQGLQFLIQYYNGEERAKGNILERFSAQQFPDLHSELNLSSLELGDSALYFCASSVDATSYNEQFFGPGTRLTVL.

V and J are TRBV5-1 and TRBJ2-7, with TRBD1 matching 9 bases. CDR3 length: 13 amino acids. The junction had 6 bases not matched to a gene; V was cut back by 6 bases and J by 5 bases. The germline gives CDR1 SGHRS, CDR2 YFSETQ. In DNA, the CDR3 is TGCGCCAGCAACCGGGACAGGGATAACGAGCAGTACTTC. It yields the protein CASNRDRDNEQYF.

V is TRBV19 and J is TRBJ2-1; a weak D match, TRBD2 (7 bases). The CDR3 has 16 residues. Germline CDR1 and CDR2: LNHDA and SQIVND (reference sequence). Trimming cost V 4 bases and J 4 bases, with 17 bases left between them. DNA of the CDR3: TGTGCCAGTAGTAAGAGCCCTAGGGGGGGGTACAATGAGCAGTTCTTC. Translation: CASSKSPRGGYNEQFF.